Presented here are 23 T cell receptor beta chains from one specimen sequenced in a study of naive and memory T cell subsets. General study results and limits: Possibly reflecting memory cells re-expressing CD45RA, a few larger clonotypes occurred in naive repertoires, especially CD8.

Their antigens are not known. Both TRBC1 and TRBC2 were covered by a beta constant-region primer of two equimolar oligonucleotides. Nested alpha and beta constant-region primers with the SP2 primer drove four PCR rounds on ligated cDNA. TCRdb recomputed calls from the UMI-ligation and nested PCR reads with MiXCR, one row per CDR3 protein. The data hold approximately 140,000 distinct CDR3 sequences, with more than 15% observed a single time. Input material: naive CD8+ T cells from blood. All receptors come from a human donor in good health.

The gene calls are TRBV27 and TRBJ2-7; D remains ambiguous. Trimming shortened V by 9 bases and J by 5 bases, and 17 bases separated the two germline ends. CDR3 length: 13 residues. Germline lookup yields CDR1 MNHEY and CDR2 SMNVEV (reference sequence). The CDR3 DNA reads TGTGCCAGTACTCCCGTAACATCCCACGAGCAGTACTTC. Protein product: CASTPVTSHEQYF.

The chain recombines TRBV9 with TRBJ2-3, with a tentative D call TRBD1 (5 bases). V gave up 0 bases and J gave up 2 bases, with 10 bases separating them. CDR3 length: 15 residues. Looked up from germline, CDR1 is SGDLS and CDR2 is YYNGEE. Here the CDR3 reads CASSVEGLNTDTQYF. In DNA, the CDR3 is TGTGCCAGCAGCGTAGAGGGGTTGAACACAGATACGCAGTATTTT.

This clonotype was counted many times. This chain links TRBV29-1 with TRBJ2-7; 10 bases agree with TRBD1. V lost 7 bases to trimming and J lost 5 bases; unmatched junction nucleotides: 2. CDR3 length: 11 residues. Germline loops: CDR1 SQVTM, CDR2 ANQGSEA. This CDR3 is CSGGQGDEQYF. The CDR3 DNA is TGCAGCGGTGGACAGGGGGACGAGCAGTACTTC.

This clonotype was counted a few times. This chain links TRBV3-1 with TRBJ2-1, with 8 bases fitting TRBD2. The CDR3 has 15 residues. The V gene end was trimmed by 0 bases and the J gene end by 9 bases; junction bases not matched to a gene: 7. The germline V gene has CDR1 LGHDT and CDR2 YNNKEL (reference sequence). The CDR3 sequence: CASSQETGGFGEQFF. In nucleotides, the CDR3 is TGTGCCAGCAGCCAAGAGACGGGAGGGTTCGGTGAGCAGTTCTTC.

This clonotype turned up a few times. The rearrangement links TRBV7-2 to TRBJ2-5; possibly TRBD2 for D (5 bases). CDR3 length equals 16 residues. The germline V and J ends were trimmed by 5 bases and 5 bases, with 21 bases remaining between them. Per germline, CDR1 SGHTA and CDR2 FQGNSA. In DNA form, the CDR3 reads TGTGCCAGCAGCCGAGCGGCAGGCCCGGTAGGGGAGACCCAGTACTTC. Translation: CASSRAAGPVGETQYF.

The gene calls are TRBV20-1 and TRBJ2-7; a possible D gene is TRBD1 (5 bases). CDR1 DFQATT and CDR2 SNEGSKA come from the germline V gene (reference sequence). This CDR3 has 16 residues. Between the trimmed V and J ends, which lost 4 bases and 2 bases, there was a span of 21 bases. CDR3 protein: CSATHQTDDSPYEQYF. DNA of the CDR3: TGCAGTGCTACACACCAGACAGATGACAGTCCCTACGAGCAGTACTTC.

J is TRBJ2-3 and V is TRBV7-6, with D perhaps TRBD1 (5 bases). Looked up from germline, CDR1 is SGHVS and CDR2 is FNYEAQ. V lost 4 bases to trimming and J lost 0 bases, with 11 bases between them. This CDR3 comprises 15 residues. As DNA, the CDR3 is TGTGCCAGCAGCTCAACAGGTTCTAGCACAGATACGCAGTATTTT. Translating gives CASSSTGSSTDTQYF.

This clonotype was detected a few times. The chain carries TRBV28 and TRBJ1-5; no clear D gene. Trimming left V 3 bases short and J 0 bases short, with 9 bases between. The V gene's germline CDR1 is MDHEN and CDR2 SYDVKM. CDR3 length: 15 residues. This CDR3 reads CASSFSGLSNQPQHF. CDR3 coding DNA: TGTGCCAGCAGTTTTTCAGGACTTAGCAATCAGCCCCAGCATTTT.

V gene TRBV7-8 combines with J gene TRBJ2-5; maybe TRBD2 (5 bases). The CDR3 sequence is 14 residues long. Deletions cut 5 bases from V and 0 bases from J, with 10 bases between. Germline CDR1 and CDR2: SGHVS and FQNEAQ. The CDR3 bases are TGTGCCAGCAGCATACGACTAAACCAAGAGACCCAGTACTTC. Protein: CASSIRLNQETQYF.

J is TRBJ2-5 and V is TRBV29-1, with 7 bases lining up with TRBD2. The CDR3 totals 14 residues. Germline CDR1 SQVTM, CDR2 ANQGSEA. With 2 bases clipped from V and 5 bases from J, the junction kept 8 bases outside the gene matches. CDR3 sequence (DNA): TGCAGCGTTGAATTGGCGGGAGAGGGTGAGACCCAGTACTTC. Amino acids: CSVELAGEGETQYF.

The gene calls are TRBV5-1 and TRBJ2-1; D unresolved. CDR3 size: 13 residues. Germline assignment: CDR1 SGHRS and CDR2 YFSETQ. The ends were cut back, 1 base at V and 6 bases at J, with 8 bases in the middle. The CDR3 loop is CASSLRLGNEQFF. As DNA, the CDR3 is TGCGCCAGCAGCTTGCGGCTAGGCAATGAGCAGTTCTTC.

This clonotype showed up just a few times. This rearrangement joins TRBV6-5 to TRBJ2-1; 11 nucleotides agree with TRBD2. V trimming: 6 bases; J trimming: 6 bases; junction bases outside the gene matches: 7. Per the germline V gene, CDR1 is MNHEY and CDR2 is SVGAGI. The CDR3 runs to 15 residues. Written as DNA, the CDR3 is TGTGCCAGCAGCTCGGGACTAGCGGAGGGCAATGAGCAGTTCTTC. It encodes CASSSGLAEGNEQFF.

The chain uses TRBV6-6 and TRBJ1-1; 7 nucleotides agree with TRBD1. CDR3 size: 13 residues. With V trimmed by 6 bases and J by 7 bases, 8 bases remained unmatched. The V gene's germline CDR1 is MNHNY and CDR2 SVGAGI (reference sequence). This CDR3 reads CASRRGDRDEAFF. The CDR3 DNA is TGTGCCAGCAGAAGAGGAGACAGGGATGAAGCTTTCTTT.

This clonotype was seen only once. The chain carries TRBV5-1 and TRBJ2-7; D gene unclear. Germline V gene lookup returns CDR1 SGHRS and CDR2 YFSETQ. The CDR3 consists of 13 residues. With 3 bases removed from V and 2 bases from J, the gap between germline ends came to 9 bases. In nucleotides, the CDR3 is TGCGCCAGCAGCTCCGACACAACCTACGAGCAGTACTTC. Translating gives CASSSDTTYEQYF.

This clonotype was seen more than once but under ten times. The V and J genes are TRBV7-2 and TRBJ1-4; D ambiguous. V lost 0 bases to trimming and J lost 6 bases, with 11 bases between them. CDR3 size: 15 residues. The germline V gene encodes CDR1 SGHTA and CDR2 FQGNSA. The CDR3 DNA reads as TGTGCCAGCAGCTTAGCGGCCGGAAATTATGAAAAACTGTTTTTT. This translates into CASSLAAGNYEKLFF.

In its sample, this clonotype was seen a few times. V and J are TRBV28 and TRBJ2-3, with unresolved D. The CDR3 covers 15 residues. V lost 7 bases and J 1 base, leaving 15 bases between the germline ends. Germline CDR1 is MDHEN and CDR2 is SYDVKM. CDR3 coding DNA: TGTGCCAGCACCGCGGTTGGGTCGGGCACAGATACGCAGTATTTT. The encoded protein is CASTAVGSGTDTQYF.

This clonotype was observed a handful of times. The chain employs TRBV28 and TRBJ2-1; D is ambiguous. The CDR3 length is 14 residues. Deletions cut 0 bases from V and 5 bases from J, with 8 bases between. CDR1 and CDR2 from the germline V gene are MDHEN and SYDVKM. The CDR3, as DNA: TGTGCCAGCAGTTTATGGAGCTGCCACAATGAGCAGTTCTTC. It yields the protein CASSLWSCHNEQFF.

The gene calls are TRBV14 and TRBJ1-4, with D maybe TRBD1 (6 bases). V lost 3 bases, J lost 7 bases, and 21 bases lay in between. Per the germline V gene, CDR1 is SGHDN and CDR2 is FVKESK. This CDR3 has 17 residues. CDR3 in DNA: TGTGCCAGCAGCCAGCGCCCCCCGGTCTTAGGGGGTGAAAAACTGTTTTTT. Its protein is CASSQRPPVLGGEKLFF.

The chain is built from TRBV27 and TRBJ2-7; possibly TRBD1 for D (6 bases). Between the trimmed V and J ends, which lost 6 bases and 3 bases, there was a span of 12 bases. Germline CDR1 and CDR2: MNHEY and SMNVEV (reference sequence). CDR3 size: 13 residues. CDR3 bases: TGTGCCAGCAGCCCAGGGGCTGGCTACGAGCAGTACTTC. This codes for CASSPGAGYEQYF.

Here the CDR3 reads CASSLGQHYGYTF. The CDR3 DNA is TGTGCCAGCAGTTTAGGGCAGCACTATGGCTACACCTTC. The V and J genes are TRBV27 and TRBJ1-2; D unclear. This CDR3 contains 13 residues. Germline CDR1 is MNHEY and CDR2 is SMNVEV (reference sequence). V lost 2 bases and J 3 bases, leaving 7 bases between the germline ends.

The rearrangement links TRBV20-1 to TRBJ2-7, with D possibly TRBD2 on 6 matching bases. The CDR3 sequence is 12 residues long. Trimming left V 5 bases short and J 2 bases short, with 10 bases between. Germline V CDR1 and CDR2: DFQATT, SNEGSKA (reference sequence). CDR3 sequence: CSAQGLPYEQYF. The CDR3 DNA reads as TGCAGTGCTCAGGGACTTCCCTACGAGCAGTACTTC.

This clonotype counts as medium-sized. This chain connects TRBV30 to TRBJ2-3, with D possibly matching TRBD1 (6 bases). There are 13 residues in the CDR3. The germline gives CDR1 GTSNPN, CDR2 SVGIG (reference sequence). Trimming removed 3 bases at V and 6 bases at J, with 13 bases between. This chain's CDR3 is CAWSATGVDTQYF. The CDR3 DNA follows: TGTGCCTGGAGCGCGACAGGAGTGGATACGCAGTATTTT. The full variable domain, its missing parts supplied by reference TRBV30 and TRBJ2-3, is SQTIHQWPATLVQPVGSPLSLECTVEGTSNPNLYWYRQAAGRGLQLLFYSVGIGQISSEVPQNLSASRPQDRQFILSSKKLLLSDSGFYLCAWSATGVDTQYFGPGTRLTVL.

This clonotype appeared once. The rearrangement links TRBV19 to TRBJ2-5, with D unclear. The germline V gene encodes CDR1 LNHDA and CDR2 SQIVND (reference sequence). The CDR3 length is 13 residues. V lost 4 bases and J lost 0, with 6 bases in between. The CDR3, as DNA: TGTGCCAGTAGTAACAGCTACCAAGAGACCCAGTACTTC. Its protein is CASSNSYQETQYF.